This TCR beta chain comes out of a study of OX40 agonist ivuxolimab in advanced cancers. Using immunoSEQ multiplex PCR, the repertoire was profiled, and TCRdb retains in-frame clones only, with some absent. The sample shows more than 80,000 clones, about 90% of them seen only once. Per the germline V gene, CDR1 is MNHNS and CDR2 is SASEGT. The CDR3 extends over 13 amino acids. Trimming took 2 bases from V and 4 from J, leaving 8 bases between them. The rearrangement uses TRBV6-1 and TRBJ1-1, with a possible D match to TRBD1 (5 bases). The receptor was derived from an adult with an advanced solid tumor such as melanoma, head and neck, liver or kidney cancer. The sequenced sample was CD4+ or CD8+ T cells sorted from blood, obtained in a trial of the OX40 agonist ivuxolimab. The DNA of the CDR3 is TGTGCCAGCAGTGAACAGGGTGGCACTGAAGCTTTCTTT. Its protein is CASSEQGGTEAFF.